Below are 12 T cell receptor beta chains sequenced from a single sample in a study of shared clonotypes between healthy human individuals (dated by TCRdb to the early 2020s). The library relied on the immunoSEQ multiplex PCR assay. Sourced from immuneACCESS, this table was stored by TCRdb with only in-frame sequences that have V and J called. A share of the clones is absent; for the studies checked, an unresolved V gene accounts for under half, and the remainder has no known explanation. This sample comprises roughly 700,000 clones, approximately 79% of them detected only once. The top ten clonotypes cover 1.5% to 2% of the sample. Sequencing was carried out using memory CD4+ T cells sorted from blood. Read against the paper, the sample's cell subset or site label means: CD45RA-negative fraction. The source of these receptors is a woman in her thirties in good health.

The V call is TRBV5-1, the J call TRBJ2-5; 7 bases match TRBD1. This CDR3 is 16 amino acids long. With V trimmed by 0 bases and J by 1 base, 6 bases remained unmatched. CDR1 and CDR2 from the germline V gene are SGHRS and YFSETQ. CDR3 region: CASSLGMTGSQETQYF. The DNA of the CDR3 is TGCGCCAGCAGCTTGGGAATGACAGGGAGCCAAGAGACCCAGTACTTC.

The chain uses TRBV28 and TRBJ1-5; D gene unclear. Germline CDR1 reads MDHEN; CDR2 reads SYDVKM. Trimming took 6 bases from V and 6 from J, leaving 21 bases between them. The CDR3 is made up of 16 amino acids. The CDR3 loop is CASRRGDTGLSQPQHF. The CDR3 DNA follows: TGTGCCAGCAGGCGCGGAGATACGGGGTTAAGTCAGCCCCAGCATTTT.

This clone was counted a single time. The gene calls are TRBV28 and TRBJ2-7; D gene unclear. Trimming took 4 bases from V and 0 from J, leaving 13 bases between them. The CDR3 loop spans 15 amino acids. Germline V lookup: CDR1 MDHEN, CDR2 SYDVKM. The CDR3 DNA sequence: TGTGCCAGCAGTTCCCCTCAGGTCATCTCCTACGAGCAGTACTTC. This codes for CASSSPQVISYEQYF.

The rearrangement links TRBV11-2 to TRBJ2-1; 7 bases fit TRBD2. After removal of 3 bases from V and 8 bases from J, the junction contained 10 bases not matched to a gene. Germline loops: CDR1 SGHAT, CDR2 FQNNGV. CDR3 length: 15 amino acids. DNA for the CDR3: TGTGCCAGCAGCTTTTATATGGGAGGGGTCGATGAGCAGTTCTTC. This codes for CASSFYMGGVDEQFF. Combining the CDR3 with reference TRBV11-2 and TRBJ2-1 gives the whole variable domain EAGVAQSPRYKIIEKRQSVAFWCNPISGHATLYWYQQILGQGPKLLIQFQNNGVVDDSQLPKDRFSAERLKGVDSTLKIQPAKLEDSAVYLCASSFYMGGVDEQFFGPGTRLTVL.

The chain combines TRBV11-1 with TRBJ1-2; 9 nucleotides match TRBD1. The CDR3 spans 14 residues. CDR1 SGHAT and CDR2 FQDESV come from the germline V gene (reference sequence). Trimming took 2 bases from V and 7 from J; bases not matched to a gene: 5. The CDR3 loop reads CASSLLQTGGGYTF. DNA of the CDR3: TGTGCCAGCAGCTTACTACAGACAGGGGGTGGCTACACCTTC.

The rearrangement joins TRBV28 to TRBJ1-2; no firm D call. The CDR3 spans 13 residues. Trimming stripped 8 bases from V and 8 bases from J, with 18 bases between. Germline CDR1 is MDHEN and CDR2 is SYDVKM. The CDR3 protein is CASSQPDPRGYTF. For the CDR3, the DNA is TGTGCCAGCTCCCAACCGGACCCTCGCGGCTACACCTTC.

The chain employs TRBV13 and TRBJ1-5; D unclear. The germline V gene encodes CDR1 PRHDT and CDR2 FYEKMQ (reference sequence). The germline V and J ends were trimmed by 0 bases and 3 bases, with 3 bases remaining between them. CDR3 length: 13 amino acids. This chain's CDR3 is CASSLGANQPQHF. The CDR3 DNA reads as TGTGCCAGCAGCTTAGGGGCCAATCAGCCCCAGCATTTT.

The chain has TRBV7-3 and TRBJ2-7, with 9 bases identical to TRBD1. The V gene's germline CDR1 is SGHTA and CDR2 FQGTGA. The CDR3 totals 14 residues. The V and J ends lost 5 bases and 7 bases, in that order; junction bases with no gene match: 9. Written as DNA, the CDR3 is TGTGCCAGCAGCCTATCGGGACAGGGTGGGGAGCAGTACTTC. Amino acid sequence: CASSLSGQGGEQYF.

Concerning this clone itself: Other DNA sequences of this sample code for an identical CDR3. V gene TRBV7-3 combines with J gene TRBJ2-5; 9 bases agree with TRBD1. Germline trimming cut 5 bases from V and 4 bases from J; bases unmatched to any gene: 5. CDR1 SGHTA and CDR2 FQGTGA come from the germline V gene. The CDR3 is 14 residues long. Here the CDR3 reads CASSPTGGGETQYF. DNA for the CDR3: TGTGCCAGCAGCCCCACAGGGGGCGGAGAGACCCAGTACTTC.

V gene TRBV28 combines with J gene TRBJ2-1; 9 bases are a match to TRBD2. V was clipped by 8 bases and J by 4 bases; unmatched bases: 3. CDR1 MDHEN and CDR2 SYDVKM come from the germline V gene. CDR3 length: 13 amino acids. CDR3 nucleotide sequence: TGTGCCAGCGGGACTAGCCCTTACAATGAGCAGTTCTTC. Translating it yields CASGTSPYNEQFF. The full variable domain, in which reference TRBV28 and TRBJ2-1 provide the parts outside the CDR3, is DVKVTQSSRYLVKRTGEKVFLECVQDMDHENMFWYRQDPGLGLRLIYFSYDVKMKEKGDIPEGYSVSREKKERFSLILESASTNQTSMYLCASGTSPYNEQFFGPGTRLTVL.

The DNA for the CDR3 is TGCGCCAGCAGCTTGGCCGTTTCAAGGGAAGATACGCAGTATTTT. This codes for CASSLAVSREDTQYF. The chain combines TRBV5-1 with TRBJ2-3; D not certain. Trimming left V 0 bases short and J 5 bases short, with 13 bases between. CDR1 and CDR2 (germline): SGHRS, YFSETQ. CDR3 length equals 15 residues.

This chain links TRBV19 with TRBJ2-3, with 10 bases matching TRBD2. The V segment lost 3 bases and the J segment 3 bases; nucleotides outside the gene matches: 3. This CDR3 is built from 15 residues. The V gene's germline CDR1 is LNHDA and CDR2 SQIVND (reference sequence). The DNA of the CDR3 is TGTGCCAGTAGTATGAGTAGCGGGAGGACAGATACGCAGTATTTT. Residues: CASSMSSGRTDTQYF.